The 3 T cell receptor beta chains given below trace back to one sample, sequenced in a study of molecular identifiers for immune sequencing clone quantification. MiXCR, run by TCRdb on the PCR reads, gives a single entry per CDR3 protein. The sample yields around 460,000 distinct CDR3 sequences, approximately 25% seen once. Sequenced material: naive CD8+ T cells from blood, with Jurkat cell RNA spiked in. Sample subset: FACS-sorted CD8+CD4-CCR7+CD45RA+ naive T cells. These TCRs come from a human donor in good health. Some libraries in this study had Jurkat cell RNA spiked in.

The genes are TRBV5-6 and TRBJ2-7, with no clear D. Trimming cost V 0 bases and J 3 bases, with 7 bases left between them. The CDR3 runs 13 residues. The germline CDR1 and CDR2 sequences are SGHDT and YYEEEE. The CDR3 bases are TGTGCCAGCAGCTTGGAAATAAGCTACGAGCAGTACTTC. Its protein is CASSLEISYEQYF.

This clonotype appeared many times. The genes are TRBV5-1 and TRBJ2-7; 11 bases line up with TRBD2. CDR1 and CDR2 (germline): SGHRS, YFSETQ. Germline trimming cut 10 bases from V and 3 bases from J; bases unmatched to any gene: 3. The CDR3 covers 12 residues. For the CDR3, the DNA is TGCGCCTGCACTAGCGGGAGCTACGAGCAGTACTTC. Its translation: CACTSGSYEQYF.

This clonotype was detected many times. The chain has TRBV7-2 and TRBJ2-1; D is tentatively TRBD1 or TRBD2 (5 bases each). Trimming pared 6 bases from V and 0 bases from J, leaving 15 bases between. The CDR3 has 16 amino acids. In germline, CDR1 is SGHTA, CDR2 FQGNSA. The CDR3 DNA reads TGTGCCAGCAGGACTACAGGACTCAGCTCCTACAATGAGCAGTTCTTC. Translated, it gives CASRTTGLSSYNEQFF.